The 2 T cell receptor beta chains below were found in one sample sequenced in a study of human T cells and chemical hapten exposure. A single record per CDR3 protein comes from TCRdb applying MiXCR to the RACE reads. The repertoire holds some 52,000 distinct CDR3 sequences, 8% to 10% seen once, with 16% in the top ten. Specified time point: patch test 3, about 24 weeks after DPC sensitization. The treatment here: therapeutic diphenylcyclopropenone sensitization with weekly scalp DPC. The sequencing used whole blood, collected in connection with sensitization to the hapten diphenylcyclopropenone (DPC). All receptors derive from a woman aged 40 to 50 with alopecia areata. Some clones in this sample may be carry-over from other donors' samples.

This rearrangement joins TRBV18 to TRBJ2-3, with a possible D match to TRBD1 (5 bases). The germline V and J ends were trimmed by 3 bases and 1 base, with 5 bases remaining between them. CDR3 length equals 13 residues. Looked up from germline, CDR1 is KGHSH and CDR2 is LQKENI. Written as DNA, the CDR3 is TGTGCCAGCTCACCGGGGCGCACAGATACGCAGTATTTT. Amino acid sequence: CASSPGRTDTQYF.

This clonotype was counted ten times or more. The chain couples TRBV4-2 to TRBJ1-2; D might be TRBD1 (6 bases). The germline V gene encodes CDR1 LGHNA and CDR2 YNFKEQ. This CDR3 has 13 residues. Trimming shortened V by 0 bases and J by 6 bases, and 8 bases separated the two germline ends. This CDR3 is CASSQETGNGYTF. CDR3 DNA sequence: TGTGCCAGCAGCCAAGAAACAGGGAATGGCTACACCTTC.